The rows below give T cell receptor beta chains drawn from one sample of a study of T cells in Graves' hyperthyroidism and ophthalmopathy. TCRdb independently ran MiXCR on the multiplex PCR reads; one entry per CDR3 protein. The repertoire consists of about 270,000 distinct CDR3 sequences, with 24% occurring once and the leading ten covering around 40%. Sequencing was carried out using blood. Source of these receptors: a middle-aged woman with Graves' ophthalmopathy. Both conserved end residues are part of each CDR3. The D gene is left open where the match is weak. Clone size is not always given. Where it is, it says once, few, many or a class for expanded clones.

j_call clone_size v_call d_call cdr3_aa cdr3_nt
TRBJ1-1 . TRBV12-3/TRBV12-4 . CASRTGIRTTEAFF TGTGCCAGCAGAACAGGGATTAGGACCACTGAAGCTTTCTTT
TRBJ1-5 many TRBV28 . CASNSRVQPQHF TGTGCCAGCAACAGTAGGGTTCAGCCCCAGCATTTT
TRBJ2-7 many TRBV4-1 . CASSQAEVSYEQYF TGCGCCAGCAGCCAAGCAGAAGTTTCCTACGAGCAGTACTTC
TRBJ1-3 many TRBV7-2 . CASSLSRSWGNTIYF TGTGCCAGCAGCTTATCGAGGTCCTGGGGAAACACCATATATTTT
TRBJ2-7 many TRBV30 . CAWASGYEQYF TGTGCCTGGGCCTCGGGCTACGAGCAGTACTTC
TRBJ1-2 . TRBV6-1 TRBD1 CASSRDRKYGYTF TGTGCCAGCAGTAGGGACAGGAAATATGGCTACACCTTC
TRBJ1-1 many TRBV28 TRBD1 CASTPNDRVYTEAFF TGTGCCAGCACCCCAAACGACAGGGTGTACACTGAAGCTTTCTTT
TRBJ1-2 many TRBV30 . CAWSGGYGYTF TGTGCCTGGAGTGGCGGTTATGGCTACACCTTC
TRBJ2-4 many TRBV6-5 TRBD1 CASRGFGGTALDIQYF TGTGCCAGCAGGGGGTTCGGTGGGACAGCGTTGGACATTCAGTACTTC
TRBJ2-7 . TRBV12-3/TRBV12-4 TRBD1 CASSLGTGRYEQYF TGTGCCAGCAGTTTGGGGACAGGGAGGTACGAGCAGTACTTC
TRBJ1-1 few TRBV6-5 . CASSYYSNTEAFF TGTGCCAGCAGTTACTACTCGAACACTGAAGCTTTCTTT
TRBJ1-2 few TRBV28 TRBD1 CASSLGGGQGKGYTF TGTGCCAGCAGTTTAGGGGGGGGACAGGGAAAAGGCTACACCTTC
TRBJ2-7 . TRBV11-2 . CASSSRGKGQRGGEQYF TGTGCCAGCAGCTCTCGCGGCAAAGGACAGCGAGGCGGCGAGCAGTACTTC
TRBJ1-2 many TRBV24-1 . CATSDPGAYGYTF TGTGCCACCAGTGACCCAGGGGCCTATGGCTACACCTTC
TRBJ1-1 many TRBV5-1 . CASSLLRGLETEAFF TGCGCCAGCAGCTTGCTACGGGGGTTGGAGACTGAAGCTTTCTTT
TRBJ2-2 many TRBV6-1 . CASPVGSQPGELFF TGTGCCAGTCCGGTAGGAAGCCAGCCCGGGGAGCTGTTTTTT
TRBJ1-6 many TRBV9 . CASSERLYNSPLHF TGTGCCAGCAGCGAGAGGCTATATAATTCACCCCTCCACTTT
TRBJ2-7 . TRBV6-2/TRBV6-3 . CASSQLQGQRGEQYF TGTGCCAGCAGCCAGCTCCAGGGACAGCGGGGCGAGCAGTACTTC
TRBJ2-7 many TRBV10-3 . CASSTGYFEQYF TGTGCCAGCAGCACGGGATACTTCGAGCAGTACTTC
TRBJ1-1 many TRBV20-1 TRBD1 CSARSGTGFLGAFF TGCAGTGCTAGATCCGGGACAGGGTTTTTGGGGGCTTTCTTT
TRBJ2-7 . TRBV20-1 TRBD2 CSAPRLAGLSSYEQYF TGCAGTGCTCCTAGACTAGCGGGCCTTAGCTCCTACGAGCAGTACTTC
TRBJ2-7 many TRBV4-1 . CASSHYSTGDYEQYF TGCGCCAGCAGCCACTACTCGACAGGTGACTACGAGCAGTACTTC
TRBJ2-5 many TRBV2 TRBD2 CASSETSGGQETQYF TGTGCCAGCAGCGAGACTAGCGGGGGCCAAGAGACCCAGTACTTC
TRBJ1-2 many TRBV3-1 TRBD1 CASSHSPGQGDYGYTF TGTGCCAGCAGCCATTCCCCGGGACAGGGGGACTATGGCTACACCTTC
TRBJ2-7 many TRBV6-5 . CASRTNYEQYF TGTGCCAGCAGAACTAACTACGAGCAGTACTTC
TRBJ2-5 . TRBV20-1 TRBD2 CSASPTPGGKETQYF TGCAGTGCTAGTCCCACCCCGGGAGGAAAGGAGACCCAGTACTTC
TRBJ2-7 . TRBV19 TRBD2 CASSMSSGGPLYEQYF TGTGCCAGTAGTATGTCTAGCGGGGGCCCCCTCTACGAGCAGTACTTC
TRBJ2-3 few TRBV30 . CAWSRSGPTDTQYF TGTGCCTGGAGTCGGAGCGGGCCCACAGATACGCAGTATTTT
TRBJ2-7 many TRBV11-3 TRBD1 CASSLRTGDSSYEQYF TGTGCCAGCAGCTTAAGGACAGGCGATAGCTCCTACGAGCAGTACTTC
TRBJ2-7 many TRBV5-1 . CASSSVDSSLSYEQYF TGCGCCAGCAGCTCGGTCGACAGCTCTCTCTCATACGAGCAGTACTTC
TRBJ2-2 . TRBV11-2 TRBD1 CASNFGTGTGELFF TGTGCCAGCAACTTCGGGACAGGGACCGGGGAGCTGTTTTTT
TRBJ1-5 many TRBV28 . CASSLGLSNQPQHF TGTGCCAGCAGTTTAGGGCTTAGCAATCAGCCCCAGCATTTT
TRBJ1-2 . TRBV7-2 . CASSQPNNGYTF TGTGCCAGCAGCCAACCGAACAATGGCTACACCTTC
TRBJ2-7 . TRBV6-1 . CASSTGRGAYEQYF TGTGCCAGCAGCACGGGAAGGGGAGCCTACGAGCAGTACTTC
TRBJ2-3 many TRBV7-2 . CASSLGTDTQYF TGTGCCAGCAGCTTGGGCACAGATACGCAGTATTTT
TRBJ2-5 many TRBV10-3 TRBD2 CAISERRGAGIQETQYF TGTGCCATCAGTGAGAGGAGGGGAGCGGGGATCCAAGAGACCCAGTACTTC
TRBJ1-2 few TRBV6-5 . CASTYLRGNYGYTF TGTGCCAGCACCTACTTGCGAGGCAACTATGGCTACACCTTC
TRBJ1-1 many TRBV6-5 . CASSNLISDTEAFF TGTGCCAGCAGTAACCTAATCTCTGACACTGAAGCTTTCTTT
TRBJ2-2 . TRBV10-3 . CAISTFGTGNTGELFF TGTGCCATCAGCACATTCGGGACTGGGAACACCGGGGAGCTGTTTTTT
TRBJ2-2 many TRBV28 TRBD2 CASSLSSGGAGELFF TGTGCCAGCTCCTTATCCTCGGGGGGGGCCGGGGAGCTGTTTTTT
TRBJ1-3 many TRBV28 . CASSLSQGSGNTIYF TGTGCCAGCAGTTTATCGCAGGGTTCTGGAAACACCATATATTTT
TRBJ2-7 many TRBV12-3/TRBV12-4 . CASSFQGPYEQYF TGTGCCAGCAGTTTTCAGGGCCCCTACGAGCAGTACTTC
TRBJ2-2 many TRBV28 . CASSLVGGRTGELFF TGTGCCAGCAGTTTAGTAGGGGGAAGGACCGGGGAGCTGTTTTTT
TRBJ2-6 many TRBV18 TRBD1 CASSRNPGQGKSGANVLTF TGTGCCAGCTCACGGAATCCGGGACAGGGAAAGTCTGGGGCCAACGTCCTGACTTTC
TRBJ2-7 . TRBV24-1 TRBD2 CASSQGPSGRYTYEQYF TGTGCCAGCAGCCAGGGTCCTAGCGGGAGGTATACCTACGAGCAGTACTTC
TRBJ1-6 many TRBV6-5 . CASSYSRGVGSPLHF TGTGCCAGCAGTTACTCGAGAGGGGTCGGTTCACCCCTCCACTTT
TRBJ1-1 many TRBV5-6 . CASTLWGNTEAFF TGTGCCAGCACCCTGTGGGGGAACACTGAAGCTTTCTTT
TRBJ2-7 many TRBV20-1 TRBD2 CSARDIAGRSYEQYF TGCAGTGCTAGAGATATAGCGGGACGCTCCTACGAGCAGTACTTC
TRBJ1-1 many TRBV19 . CASSIDRSSKVGFF TGTGCCAGTAGTATAGATCGGTCATCTAAAGTGGGTTTCTTT